In its sample, the clone carrying this T cell receptor beta chain was seen once. The antigen is not known. CDR1 GTSNPN and CDR2 SVGIG come from the germline V gene (reference sequence). The CDR3 contains 14 residues. Deletions cut 7 bases from V and 0 bases from J, with 12 bases between. Clones were sequenced by immunoSEQ multiplex PCR, and TCRdb holds only the in-frame ones, with some missing. The table has about 27,000 clones, more than 80% seen once; the top ten hold around 2.3%. The data are from a study of PD-1 blockade in classical Hodgkin lymphoma. Notes on the study in general: Newly diagnosed patients and complete responders had comparable diversity at baseline. Repertoire differences lack defined causes, possibly disease activity or prior therapy. Baseline TCR diversity was reportedly lower in newly diagnosed patients than in healthy donors. It was reported as lower still in relapsed/refractory patients.

The time point here: cycle 4 day 1 (C4D1), after about 6 weeks of nivolumab. Relapse after autologous stem cell transplantation occurred in every patient, and brentuximab vedotin exposure varied. Negative magnetic selection isolated CD4+ T cells from thawed PBMCs. The clonotype comes from a human donor with classical Hodgkin lymphoma. This specimen was CD4+ T cells from blood, taken before the fourth cycle of nivolumab. The chain combines TRBV30 with TRBJ2-2; D remains unclear. The CDR3 loop is CASPGLSNTGELFF. The DNA of the CDR3 is TGTGCCTCCCCGGGTCTCTCGAACACCGGGGAGCTGTTTTTT.